Below are 19 T cell receptor beta chains sequenced from a single sample in a study of patients and donors after allogeneic stem cell transplantation. TCRdb ran MiXCR on the RT-PCR reads and lists one entry per CDR3 protein. The data hold 150,000 to 200,000 distinct CDR3 sequences, with 20% to 25% observed a single time. The specimen sequenced was blood, either unsorted or a sorted T cell fraction (not recorded which). These receptors all stem from a human donor who was either an allogeneic HSCT recipient or a stem cell or donor lymphocyte infusion donor (not recorded which). It is not recorded whose cells these are; they may come from a transplant donor.

This clonotype turned up a few times. The V and J genes are TRBV7-2 and TRBJ1-5; no definite D call. The germline V gene has CDR1 SGHTA and CDR2 FQGNSA. V shed 1 base and J shed 7 bases, with 8 bases lying between them. The CDR3 is 13 amino acids. The CDR3 spells CASSLGPGQPQHF. Here the CDR3 DNA reads TGTGCCAGCAGCTTAGGTCCGGGCCAGCCCCAGCATTTT.

J is TRBJ2-3 and V is TRBV6-6, with D hard to call. In germline, CDR1 is MNHNY, CDR2 SVGAGI (reference sequence). The V end was cut by 4 bases, the J end by 2 bases, with 4 bases between. The CDR3 has 12 amino acids. The DNA for the CDR3 is TGTGCCAGCAGTTCATTCACAGATACGCAGTATTTT. This encodes CASSSFTDTQYF.

The rearrangement uses TRBV7-9 and TRBJ2-1; D gene ambiguous. The CDR3 runs 18 residues. Germline lookup yields CDR1 SEHNR and CDR2 FQNEAQ (reference sequence). Trimming left V 0 bases short and J 0 bases short, with 15 bases between. Here the CDR3 reads CASSLAVDKTSSYNEQFF. For the CDR3, the DNA is TGTGCCAGCAGCTTAGCCGTCGACAAAACGAGCTCCTACAATGAGCAGTTCTTC.

This clonotype came up a few times. This chain connects TRBV29-1 to TRBJ2-5; tentatively, D is TRBD1 (6 bases). Trimming took 5 bases from V and 1 from J, leaving 8 bases between them. The CDR3 is 12 residues long. Germline values: CDR1 SQVTM, CDR2 ANQGSEA. Here the CDR3 DNA reads TGCAGCGTTCGGGACACCCAAGAGACCCAGTACTTC. Its protein product is CSVRDTQETQYF.

The sample holds many counts of this clonotype. The chain is built from TRBV5-1 and TRBJ1-1; D unclear. The germline V gene encodes CDR1 SGHRS and CDR2 YFSETQ. Trimming cost V 4 bases and J 0 bases, with 13 bases left between them. The length of the CDR3 is 15 residues. CDR3 region: CASSPTSQMNTEAFF. Here the CDR3 DNA reads TGCGCCAGCAGCCCCACTTCACAGATGAACACTGAAGCTTTCTTT.

This clonotype has only a few counts. V is TRBV7-9 and J is TRBJ1-4; 7 bases agree with TRBD1. CDR1 is SEHNR, CDR2 FQNEAQ, per germline (reference sequence). V was pared by 0 bases and J by 5 bases, with 6 bases of the junction left unmatched. The CDR3 has 16 residues. The CDR3 DNA reads as TGTGCCAGCAGCTTAGCTAGACAGGGACGGAATGAAAAACTGTTTTTT. It translates to CASSLARQGRNEKLFF.

The chain carries TRBV20-1 and TRBJ1-2; no clear D. The germline V gene encodes CDR1 DFQATT and CDR2 SNEGSKA (reference sequence). With 5 bases removed from V and 5 bases from J, the gap between germline ends came to 18 bases. The CDR3 contains 14 residues. CDR3 amino acids: CSAPTDPMGYGYTF. CDR3 DNA sequence: TGCAGTGCTCCCACTGACCCGATGGGGTATGGCTACACCTTC.

This clonotype was picked up many times. The chain carries TRBV7-9 and TRBJ1-2, with a possible D match to TRBD1 (6 bases). The CDR3 consists of 15 residues. With 4 bases removed from V and 5 bases from J, the gap between germline ends came to 17 bases. CDR1 SEHNR and CDR2 FQNEAQ come from the germline V gene (reference sequence). CDR3 protein: CASSSYRGTPYGYTF. CDR3 nucleotide sequence: TGTGCCAGCAGCTCCTACCGTGGGACACCTTATGGCTACACCTTC.

This clonotype was found a few times. V and J are TRBV3-1 and TRBJ1-4; no clear D. Germline V gene data show CDR1 as LGHDT and CDR2 as YNNKEL (reference sequence). Trimming removed 1 base at V and 8 bases at J, with 5 bases between. The CDR3 sequence is 12 residues long. The CDR3 sequence is CASSQGLEKLFF. The DNA for the CDR3 is TGTGCCAGCAGCCAAGGTTTAGAAAAACTGTTTTTT.

This clonotype was found many times. V gene TRBV7-3 combines with J gene TRBJ2-2; D unclear. V gave up 2 bases and J gave up 6 bases, with 10 bases separating them. This CDR3 has 14 residues. The germline gives CDR1 SGHTA, CDR2 FQGTGA. CDR3 residues: CASSLLQSAGELFF. In DNA form, the CDR3 reads TGTGCCAGCAGCTTATTACAATCGGCCGGGGAGCTGTTTTTT.

Remarks on this clonotype: A much larger clone is a single base away; this may be a read error. CDR3 sequence reads: CASSLDSAGIAFF. The CDR3 DNA sequence: TGCGCCAGCAGCTTGGACTCGGCAGGCATAGCTTTCTTT. The chain employs TRBV5-1 and TRBJ1-1; D unresolved. The CDR3 loop spans 13 amino acids. CDR1 and CDR2 (germline): SGHRS, YFSETQ. The germline V and J ends were trimmed by 0 bases and 10 bases, with 13 bases remaining between them. Filled out from reference TRBV5-1 and TRBJ1-1, the complete variable domain reads KAGVTQTPRYLIKTRGQQVTLSCSPISGHRSVSWYQQTPGQGLQFLFEYFSETQRNKGNFPGRFSGRQFSNSRSEMNVSTLELGDSALYLCASSLDSAGIAFFGQGTRLTVV.

The genes are TRBV5-1 and TRBJ2-5, with D hard to call. Germline V gene lookup returns CDR1 SGHRS and CDR2 YFSETQ. This CDR3 has 15 amino acids. V lost 4 bases and J lost 1, with 14 bases in between. In DNA form, the CDR3 reads TGCGCCAGCAGCAGGGCCGGCGGAGTCCAAGAGACCCAGTACTTC. Translated: CASSRAGGVQETQYF.

In this sample, this clonotype turned up many times. The V and J genes are TRBV6-5 and TRBJ1-3; unclear D gene. The CDR3 is 15 residues long. Trimming shortened V by 3 bases and J by 0 bases, and 9 bases separated the two germline ends. Looked up from germline, CDR1 is MNHEY and CDR2 is SVGAGI. Here the CDR3 reads CASSYGASSGNTIYF. DNA for the CDR3: TGTGCCAGCAGTTATGGAGCGAGCTCTGGAAACACCATATATTTT.

The V gene is TRBV14, the J gene TRBJ2-1; unclear D gene. The ends were cut back, 2 bases at V and 6 bases at J, with 14 bases in the middle. The CDR3 spans 15 residues. Germline-derived CDR1 and CDR2 are SGHDN and FVKESK. In DNA, the CDR3 is TGTGCCAGCAGCCAACGACCCTCCGCCTTCAATGAGCAGTTCTTC. It codes for CASSQRPSAFNEQFF. The variable domain in full, with the rest retrieved from reference TRBV14 and TRBJ2-1, is EAGVTQFPSHSVIEKGQTVTLRCDPISGHDNLYWYRRVMGKEIKFLLHFVKESKQDESGMPNNRFLAERTGGTYSTLKVQPAELEDSGVYFCASSQRPSAFNEQFFGPGTRLTVL.

The genes are TRBV6-6 and TRBJ2-1; 10 bases map to TRBD1. The CDR3 spans 16 residues. The germline CDR1 and CDR2 sequences are MNHNY and SVGAGI (reference sequence). The J segment lost 1 base and the V segment lost 2 bases, leaving 2 bases of the junction unmatched. The CDR3 nucleotides read TGTGCCAGCAGTTACAGGGGACAGGGGTCCTACAATGAGCAGTTCTTC. Protein sequence: CASSYRGQGSYNEQFF.

The chain links TRBV6-5 to TRBJ1-2; D might be TRBD1 (6 bases). Germline assignment: CDR1 MNHEY and CDR2 SVGAGI. The CDR3 contains 14 residues. V shed 0 bases and J shed 6 bases, with 11 bases lying between them. CDR3 nucleotides: TGTGCCAGCAGTTACTCGGTCAGGGGCGATGGCTACACCTTC. Its protein product is CASSYSVRGDGYTF.

This rearrangement joins TRBV7-2 to TRBJ2-3, with D unclear. Per germline, CDR1 SGHTA and CDR2 FQGNSA. The CDR3 runs 14 residues. Deletions cut 6 bases from V and 0 bases from J, with 10 bases between. CDR3 in DNA: TGTGCCAGCAGTACCCGAAGTAGCACAGATACGCAGTATTTT. It is translated as CASSTRSSTDTQYF.

The V and J genes are TRBV5-1 and TRBJ1-2; D perhaps matches TRBD1 (5 bases). The V gene lost 5 bases and the J gene lost 5 bases, with 10 bases spanning the gap. The CDR3 spans 12 residues. Looked up from germline, CDR1 is SGHRS and CDR2 is YFSETQ. The CDR3 nucleotides read TGCGCCAGCAGAGGGACGGCTTATGGCTACACCTTC. It encodes CASRGTAYGYTF.

CDR3 sequence: CASSQSTASYGYTF. The CDR3 nucleotides read TGTGCCAGCAGCCAATCGACAGCCTCCTATGGCTACACCTTC. This chain connects TRBV4-2 to TRBJ1-2; a weak D match, TRBD1 (5 bases). V dropped 2 bases and J dropped 4 bases, with 11 bases sitting between them. In germline, CDR1 is LGHNA, CDR2 YNFKEQ. The CDR3 is 14 amino acids.